Detailed here is one TCR beta chain. Its cognate antigen is unknown. This sample is drawn from a study of cytomegalovirus exposure and HLA in healthy donors. The V and J ends lost 6 bases and 5 bases, in that order; junction bases with no gene match: 4. Germline V gene lookup returns CDR1 WNHNN and CDR2 SYGVQD (reference sequence). The CDR3 has 15 amino acids. Whole-study findings and limits: Analysis was performed later, and it showed HLA-associated TCR beta chains to be more clonally expanded than equally common others. In a later analysis, an Asian-associated ancestry cluster reportedly showed fewer N-insertions than the roughly 710-donor mean. Overall, some 160 TCR beta chains were annotated as cytomegalovirus-associated.

PCR was performed using 60 Vbeta and 13 Jbeta primers. Data came from immunoSEQ multiplex PCR; TCRdb stores just in-frame clones and leaves some out. The repertoire includes around 210,000 clones, around 83% of them detected once, and 0.24% sits in the top ten. J is TRBJ2-1 and V is TRBV10-1, with TRBD2 matching over 13 bases. The material sequenced was PBMCs. This clonotype was sampled from a girl aged 2 to 10 in good health and CMV-seronegative. CDR3 loop: CASRGTSGNNNEQFF. The CDR3 DNA reads TGCGCCAGCAGAGGGACTAGCGGGAACAACAATGAGCAGTTCTTC.